One and the same sample provided the 7 T cell receptor beta chains below, sequenced in a study of yellow fever vaccine responses in identical twins. One entry per CDR3 protein, called by TCRdb with MiXCR from the RT-PCR reads. The table lists approximately 13,000 distinct CDR3 sequences, approximately 84% of them singletons. The input for sequencing was T cells from blood (PBMCs), unsorted or a sorted subset (not recorded which), taken before or after yellow fever vaccination (not recorded which). These TCRs come from a young woman who received the yellow fever vaccine.

This clonotype was seen once. The chain uses TRBV29-1 and TRBJ2-1; D unresolved. The V end lost 8 bases, the J end lost 0 bases, and 11 bases lay between the germline ends. This CDR3 is built from 13 residues. The germline V gene has CDR1 SQVTM and CDR2 ANQGSEA. The CDR3 coding sequence is TGCAGCTCCGTGGCGAGCTCCTACAATGAGCAGTTCTTC. This gives the protein CSSVASSYNEQFF.

This clonotype came up a few times. The V and J genes are TRBV5-1 and TRBJ2-1; TRBD1 might be the D (5 bases). The CDR3 contains 13 residues. Germline loops: CDR1 SGHRS, CDR2 YFSETQ. Trimming took off 3 bases at V and 9 bases at J, with 13 bases between the two ends. CDR3 in DNA: TGCGCCAGCAGCTCCTTACAGGAGCCTGAGCAGTTCTTC. Translating it yields CASSSLQEPEQFF. The full variable domain, in which reference TRBV5-1 and TRBJ2-1 provide the parts outside the CDR3, is KAGVTQTPRYLIKTRGQQVTLSCSPISGHRSVSWYQQTPGQGLQFLFEYFSETQRNKGNFPGRFSGRQFSNSRSEMNVSTLELGDSALYLCASSSLQEPEQFFGPGTRLTVL.

The rearrangement links TRBV4-2 to TRBJ2-7; 9 nucleotides agree with TRBD1. CDR1 is LGHNA, CDR2 YNFKEQ, per germline. V was pared by 5 bases and J by 6 bases, with 11 bases of the junction left unmatched. The CDR3 has 15 residues. CDR3 protein: CASSADRGDPLEQYF. The CDR3 DNA follows: TGTGCCAGCAGCGCCGACAGGGGGGATCCTCTCGAGCAGTACTTC.

The chain has TRBV11-1 and TRBJ2-5; D perhaps matches TRBD1 (6 bases). The CDR3 has 13 residues. Trimming shortened V by 6 bases and J by 3 bases, and 11 bases separated the two germline ends. Germline V gene sequence: CDR1 SGHAT, CDR2 FQDESV (reference sequence). CDR3 residues: CASRQGFKETQYF. CDR3 coding DNA: TGTGCCAGCAGACAGGGTTTTAAAGAGACCCAGTACTTC.

The chain links TRBV12-3 or TRBV12-4 to TRBJ2-6, with D possibly matching TRBD1 (6 bases). CDR3 length: 15 residues. V was pared by 5 bases and J by 4 bases, with 12 bases between. The CDR3 loop is CASSNRVSGANVLTF. The CDR3 coding sequence is TGTGCCAGCAGTAACAGGGTTTCCGGGGCCAACGTCCTGACTTTC.

This chain joins TRBV18 and TRBJ1-1; D gene unclear. In germline, CDR1 is KGHSH, CDR2 LQKENI. This CDR3 comprises 16 residues. V lost 2 bases, J lost 5 bases, and 18 bases lay in between. The CDR3 reads CASSPGSSLGQTEAFF. For the CDR3, the DNA is TGTGCCAGCTCACCAGGATCGAGTCTGGGTCAGACTGAAGCTTTCTTT.

The DNA for the CDR3 is TGCAGTGCCCCCAGGTGGTTAGCGGGAACAGATACGCAGTATTTT. This gives the protein CSAPRWLAGTDTQYF. The chain employs TRBV20-1 and TRBJ2-3; TRBD2 matches at 8 bases. Germline trimming cut 6 bases from V and 3 bases from J; bases unmatched to any gene: 11. Per germline, CDR1 DFQATT and CDR2 SNEGSKA (reference sequence). The CDR3 has 15 residues.